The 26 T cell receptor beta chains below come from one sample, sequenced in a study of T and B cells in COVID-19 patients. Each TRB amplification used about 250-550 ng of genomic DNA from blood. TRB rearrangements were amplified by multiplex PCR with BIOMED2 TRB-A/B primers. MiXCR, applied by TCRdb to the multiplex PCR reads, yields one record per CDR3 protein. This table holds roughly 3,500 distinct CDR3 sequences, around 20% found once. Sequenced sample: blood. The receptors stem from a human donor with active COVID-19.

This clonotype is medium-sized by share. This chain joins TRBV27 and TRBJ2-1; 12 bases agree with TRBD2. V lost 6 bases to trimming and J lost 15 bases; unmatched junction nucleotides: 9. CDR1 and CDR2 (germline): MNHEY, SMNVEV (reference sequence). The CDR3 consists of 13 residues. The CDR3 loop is CASRWTSGTVWFF. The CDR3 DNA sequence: TGTGCCAGCAGGTGGACTAGCGGGACAGTCTGGTTCTTC.

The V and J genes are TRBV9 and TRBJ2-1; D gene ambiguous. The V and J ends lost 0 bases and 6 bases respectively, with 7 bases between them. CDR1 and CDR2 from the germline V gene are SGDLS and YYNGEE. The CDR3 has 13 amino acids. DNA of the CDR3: TGTGCCAGCAGCGTAGACGGGTTCAATGAGCAGTTCTTC. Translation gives CASSVDGFNEQFF.

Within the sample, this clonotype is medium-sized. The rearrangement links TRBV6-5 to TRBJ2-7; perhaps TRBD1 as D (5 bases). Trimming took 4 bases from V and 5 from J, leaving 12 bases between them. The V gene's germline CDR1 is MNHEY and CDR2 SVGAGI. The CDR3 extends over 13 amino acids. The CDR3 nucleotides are TGTGCCAGCAGTTGGACCAGGGAAGACGAGCAGTACTTC. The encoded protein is CASSWTREDEQYF.

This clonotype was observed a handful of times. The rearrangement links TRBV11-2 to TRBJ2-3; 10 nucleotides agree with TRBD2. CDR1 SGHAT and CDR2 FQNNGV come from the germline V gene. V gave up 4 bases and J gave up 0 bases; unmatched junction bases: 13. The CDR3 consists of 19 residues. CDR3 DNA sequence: TGTGCCAGCAGCTCACAGGGGGGTAGCGGGAGGCCTAGCACAGATACGCAGTATTTT. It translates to CASSSQGGSGRPSTDTQYF. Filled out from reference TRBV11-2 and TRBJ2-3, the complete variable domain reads EAGVAQSPRYKIIEKRQSVAFWCNPISGHATLYWYQQILGQGPKLLIQFQNNGVVDDSQLPKDRFSAERLKGVDSTLKIQPAKLEDSAVYLCASSSQGGSGRPSTDTQYFGPGTRLTVL.

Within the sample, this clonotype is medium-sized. In DNA, the CDR3 is TGTGCCAGCTTAGGGATGGACTATGGCTACACCTTC. Translation gives CASLGMDYGYTF. This rearrangement joins TRBV12-3 or TRBV12-4 to TRBJ1-2; D is undetermined. The CDR3 has 12 residues. Trimming left V 8 bases short and J 3 bases short, with 10 bases between.

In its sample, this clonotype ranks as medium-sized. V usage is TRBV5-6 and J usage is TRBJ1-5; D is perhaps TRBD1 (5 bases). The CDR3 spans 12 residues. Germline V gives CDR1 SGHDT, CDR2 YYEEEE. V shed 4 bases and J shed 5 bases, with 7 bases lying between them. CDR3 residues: CASSNRYQPQHF. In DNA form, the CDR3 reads TGTGCCAGCAGCAACAGGTATCAGCCCCAGCATTTT.

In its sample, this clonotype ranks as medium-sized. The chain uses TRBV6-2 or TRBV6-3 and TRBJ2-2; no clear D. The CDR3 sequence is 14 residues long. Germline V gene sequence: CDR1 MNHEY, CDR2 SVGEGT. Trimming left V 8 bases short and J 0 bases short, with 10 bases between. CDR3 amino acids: CASVTLANTGELFF. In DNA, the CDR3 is TGTGCCAGCGTCACGCTCGCGAACACCGGGGAGCTGTTTTTT.

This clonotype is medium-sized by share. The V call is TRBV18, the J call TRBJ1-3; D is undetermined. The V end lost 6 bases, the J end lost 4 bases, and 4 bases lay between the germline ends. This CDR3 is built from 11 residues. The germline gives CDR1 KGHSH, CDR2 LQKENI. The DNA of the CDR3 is TGTGCCAGCTCGTCGGGAAACACCATATATTTT. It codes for CASSSGNTIYF.

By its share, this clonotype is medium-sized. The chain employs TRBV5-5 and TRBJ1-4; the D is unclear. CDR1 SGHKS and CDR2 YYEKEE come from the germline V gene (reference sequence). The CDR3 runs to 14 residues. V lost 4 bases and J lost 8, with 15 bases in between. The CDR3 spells CASSPVTGQEKLFF. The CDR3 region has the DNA TGTGCCAGCAGCCCTGTTACGGGTCAAGAAAAACTGTTTTTT.

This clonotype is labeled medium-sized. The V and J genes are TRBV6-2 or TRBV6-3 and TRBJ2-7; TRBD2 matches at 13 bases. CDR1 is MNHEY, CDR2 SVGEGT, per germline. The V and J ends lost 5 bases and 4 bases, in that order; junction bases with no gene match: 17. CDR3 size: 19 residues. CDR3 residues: CASSLIGLAGVRRVYEQYF. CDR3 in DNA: TGTGCCAGCAGTCTCATCGGACTAGCGGGAGTAAGAAGGGTGTACGAGCAGTACTTC.

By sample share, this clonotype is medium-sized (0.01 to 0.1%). Here the CDR3 DNA reads TGTGCCAGCAGTTACGGGCCCCAAGGAGGGGACGAGCAGTACTTC. Its translation: CASSYGPQGGDEQYF. This chain links TRBV6-2 or TRBV6-3 with TRBJ2-7; a possible D gene is TRBD2 (6 bases). V was cut by 2 bases and J by 5 bases, with 16 bases left in between. Germline-derived CDR1 and CDR2 are MNHEY and SVGEGT. CDR3 length equals 15 residues.

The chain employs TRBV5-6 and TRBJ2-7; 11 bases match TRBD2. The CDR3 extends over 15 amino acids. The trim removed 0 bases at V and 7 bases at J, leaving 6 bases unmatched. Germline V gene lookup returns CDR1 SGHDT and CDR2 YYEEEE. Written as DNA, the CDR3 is TGTGCCAGCAGCTTGGGACTAGCGGGACCCAATGAGCAGTACTTC. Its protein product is CASSLGLAGPNEQYF.

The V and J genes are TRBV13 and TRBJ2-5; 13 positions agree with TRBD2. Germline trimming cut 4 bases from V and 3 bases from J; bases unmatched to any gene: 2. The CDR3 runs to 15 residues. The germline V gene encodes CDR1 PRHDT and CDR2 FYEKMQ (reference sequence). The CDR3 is CASSSGTSGKETQYF. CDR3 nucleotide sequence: TGTGCCAGCAGCTCCGGGACTAGCGGGAAAGAGACCCAGTACTTC.

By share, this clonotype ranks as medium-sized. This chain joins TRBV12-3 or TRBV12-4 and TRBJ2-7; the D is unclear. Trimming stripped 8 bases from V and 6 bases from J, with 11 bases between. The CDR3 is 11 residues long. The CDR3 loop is CASRRSREQYF. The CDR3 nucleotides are TGTGCCAGCCGGCGGAGCCGCGAGCAGTACTTC.

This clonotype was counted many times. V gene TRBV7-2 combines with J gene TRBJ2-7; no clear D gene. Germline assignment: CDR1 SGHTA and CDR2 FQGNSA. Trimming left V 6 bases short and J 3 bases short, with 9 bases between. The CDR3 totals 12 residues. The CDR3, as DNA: TGTGCCAGCAGTATAGACGGCTACGAGCAGTACTTC. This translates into CASSIDGYEQYF.

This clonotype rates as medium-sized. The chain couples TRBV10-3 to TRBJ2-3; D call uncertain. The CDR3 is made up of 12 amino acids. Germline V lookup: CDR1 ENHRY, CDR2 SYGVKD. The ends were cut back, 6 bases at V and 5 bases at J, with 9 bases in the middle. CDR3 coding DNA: TGTGCCATCAGCCCTGGGGTAGATACGCAGTATTTT. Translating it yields CAISPGVDTQYF.

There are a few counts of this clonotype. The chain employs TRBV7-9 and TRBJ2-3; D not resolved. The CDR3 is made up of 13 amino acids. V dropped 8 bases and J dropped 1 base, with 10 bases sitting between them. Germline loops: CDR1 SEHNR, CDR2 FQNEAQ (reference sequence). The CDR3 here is CASQLVGTDTQYF. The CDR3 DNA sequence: TGTGCCAGCCAACTGGTGGGCACAGATACGCAGTATTTT.

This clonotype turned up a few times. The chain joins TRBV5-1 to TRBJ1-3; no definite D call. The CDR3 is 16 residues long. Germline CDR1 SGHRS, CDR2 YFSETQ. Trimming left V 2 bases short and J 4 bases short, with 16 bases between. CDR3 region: CASSFGHVGGGNTIYF. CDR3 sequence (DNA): TGCGCCAGCAGCTTCGGTCATGTAGGCGGGGGAAACACCATATATTTT.

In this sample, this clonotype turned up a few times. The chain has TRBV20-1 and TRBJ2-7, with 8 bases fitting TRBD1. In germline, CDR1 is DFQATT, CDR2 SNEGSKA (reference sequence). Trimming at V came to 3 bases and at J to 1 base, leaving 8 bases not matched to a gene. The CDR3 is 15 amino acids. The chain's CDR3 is CSARAGQGISYEQYF. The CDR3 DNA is TGCAGTGCTAGGGCAGGACAGGGTATATCCTACGAGCAGTACTTC.

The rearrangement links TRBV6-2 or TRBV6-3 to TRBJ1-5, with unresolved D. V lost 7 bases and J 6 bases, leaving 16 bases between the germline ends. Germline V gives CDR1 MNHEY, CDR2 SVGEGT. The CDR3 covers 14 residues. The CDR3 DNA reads TGTGCCAGCACCCCCGGCGGGTACATTCAGCCCCAGCATTTT. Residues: CASTPGGYIQPQHF.

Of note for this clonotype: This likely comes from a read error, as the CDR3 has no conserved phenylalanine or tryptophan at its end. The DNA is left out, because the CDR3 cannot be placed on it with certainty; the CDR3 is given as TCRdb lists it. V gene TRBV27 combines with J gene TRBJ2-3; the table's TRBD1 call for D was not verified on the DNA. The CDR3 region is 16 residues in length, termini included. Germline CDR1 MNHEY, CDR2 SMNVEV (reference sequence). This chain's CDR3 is CASSPRRQGAKDTQEG.

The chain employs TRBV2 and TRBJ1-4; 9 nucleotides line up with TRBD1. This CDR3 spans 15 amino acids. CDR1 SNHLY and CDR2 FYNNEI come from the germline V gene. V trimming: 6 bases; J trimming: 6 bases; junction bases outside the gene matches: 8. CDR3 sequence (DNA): TGTGCCAGCAGCCTGGACAGGGGTGCTCATGAAAAACTGTTTTTT. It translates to CASSLDRGAHEKLFF.

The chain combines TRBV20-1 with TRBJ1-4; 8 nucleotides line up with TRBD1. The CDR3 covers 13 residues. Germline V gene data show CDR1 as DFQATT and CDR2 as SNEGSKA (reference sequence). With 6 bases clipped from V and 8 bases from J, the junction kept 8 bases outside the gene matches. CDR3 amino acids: CSARGQGNEKLFF. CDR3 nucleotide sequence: TGCAGTGCCCGCGGACAGGGCAACGAAAAACTGTTTTTT.

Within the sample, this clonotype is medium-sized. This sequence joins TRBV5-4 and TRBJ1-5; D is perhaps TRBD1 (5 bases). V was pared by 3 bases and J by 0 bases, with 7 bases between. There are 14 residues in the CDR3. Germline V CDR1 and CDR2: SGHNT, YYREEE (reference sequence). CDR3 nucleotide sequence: TGTGCCAGCAGCTCGGGGGGTAGCAATCAGCCCCAGCATTTT. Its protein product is CASSSGGSNQPQHF.

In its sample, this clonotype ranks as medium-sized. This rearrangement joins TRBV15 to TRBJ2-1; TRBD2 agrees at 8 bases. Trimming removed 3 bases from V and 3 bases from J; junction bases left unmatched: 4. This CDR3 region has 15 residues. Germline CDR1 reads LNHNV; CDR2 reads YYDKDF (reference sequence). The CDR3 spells CATSRGGTSYNEQFF. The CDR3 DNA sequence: TGTGCCACCAGCAGGGGGGGGACTAGCTACAATGAGCAGTTCTTC.

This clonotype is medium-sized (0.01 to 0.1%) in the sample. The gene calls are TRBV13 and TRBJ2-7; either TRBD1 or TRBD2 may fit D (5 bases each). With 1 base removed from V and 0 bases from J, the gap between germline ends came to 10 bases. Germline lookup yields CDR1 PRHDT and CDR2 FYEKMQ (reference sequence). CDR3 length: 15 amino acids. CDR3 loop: CASSLAGQPSYEQYF. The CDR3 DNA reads TGTGCCAGCAGCTTAGCGGGGCAGCCCTCCTACGAGCAGTACTTC.